A selection of T cell receptor beta chains follows, all from one sample in a study of naive and memory T cell subsets. A single record per CDR3 protein comes from TCRdb applying MiXCR to the 5' RACE reads. Among about 48,000 distinct CDR3 sequences listed, 4.7% were seen once. Receptors originate from a female donor in good health. CDR3s include the opening cysteine and the closing phenylalanine or tryptophan. The D gene is left open where the match is weak. Clone size is given for some rows only: seen once, a few or many times, or a class if the clone is expanded.

v_call	clone_size	j_call	d_call	cdr3_aa	cdr3_nt
TRBV11-2	many	TRBJ2-7	TRBD2	CASSWRGGRTDEQYF	TGTGCCAGCAGCTGGAGGGGCGGGAGGACCGACGAGCAGTACTTC
TRBV20-1	few	TRBJ2-5	.	CSAIPYQETQYF	TGCAGTGCCATCCCTTACCAAGAGACCCAGTACTTC
TRBV29-1	many	TRBJ1-1	.	CSVVRRDGLASSLNTEAFF	TGCAGCGTTGTACGCCGGGACGGACTGGCCTCTAGTTTAAACACTGAAGCTTTCTTT
TRBV10-2	many	TRBJ1-5	.	CASSEGAGQPQHF	TGCGCCAGCAGTGAGGGGGCGGGTCAGCCCCAGCATTTT
TRBV14	many	TRBJ2-7	.	CASSQGKGYEQYF	TGTGCCAGCAGCCAAGGCAAGGGCTACGAGCAGTACTTC
TRBV10-2	many	TRBJ2-3	TRBD2	CASSESTSGSGADTQYF	TGCGCCAGCAGTGAGTCGACTAGCGGGAGTGGAGCAGATACGCAGTATTTT
TRBV29-1	many	TRBJ2-1	TRBD1	CSAAHPRDRNEQFF	TGCAGCGCCGCCCACCCTCGGGACAGGAATGAGCAGTTCTTC
TRBV28	many	TRBJ1-1	.	CASSGGRGTEAFF	TGTGCCAGCAGCGGGGGGCGGGGGACTGAAGCTTTCTTT
TRBV20-1	many	TRBJ2-1	.	CSATGSYNEQFF	TGCAGTGCTACAGGGTCCTACAATGAGCAGTTCTTC
TRBV14	many	TRBJ1-2	.	CASSRRLGSGYTF	TGTGCCAGCAGTCGAAGGTTAGGAAGTGGCTACACCTTC
TRBV6-1	many	TRBJ1-1	.	CASITGNTEAFF	TGTGCCAGCATTACGGGGAACACTGAAGCTTTCTTT
TRBV29-1	many	TRBJ2-5	.	CSVVRNQETQYF	TGCAGCGTTGTAAGGAATCAAGAGACCCAGTACTTC
TRBV20-1	many	TRBJ2-7	.	CSADRLRYEQYF	TGCAGTGCTGACCGTCTACGCTACGAGCAGTACTTC
TRBV20-1	.	TRBJ2-7	TRBD1	CSASDRAYEQYF	TGCAGTGCTAGCGACAGGGCCTACGAGCAGTACTTC
TRBV27	many	TRBJ2-5	.	CASRSQETQYF	TGTGCCAGCAGAAGCCAAGAGACCCAGTACTTC
TRBV3-1	many	TRBJ1-3	.	CASSQGYSGNTIYF	TGTGCCAGCAGCCAGGGCTACTCTGGAAACACCATATATTTT
TRBV29-1	many	TRBJ2-1	TRBD2	CSVEVEWTSENNEQFF	TGCAGCGTTGAAGTGGAATGGACTAGCGAGAACAATGAGCAGTTCTTC
TRBV2	.	TRBJ2-1	.	CASIDNEQFF	TGTGCCAGCATAGACAATGAGCAGTTCTTC
TRBV29-1	many	TRBJ1-5	.	CSARTDPNQPQHF	TGCAGCGCTAGGACAGACCCCAATCAGCCCCAGCATTTT
TRBV11-2	many	TRBJ2-3	TRBD2	CASSWTSDTDTQYF	TGTGCCAGCAGTTGGACTAGCGACACAGATACGCAGTATTTT
TRBV30	few	TRBJ1-2	.	CAWGGTPSNYGYTF	TGTGCCTGGGGAGGGACACCTTCTAACTATGGCTACACCTTC
TRBV29-1	many	TRBJ2-2	.	CSVEYGELFF	TGCAGCGTTGAATACGGGGAGCTGTTTTTT
TRBV7-2	many	TRBJ2-3	TRBD2	CASSSSGRSSDTQYF	TGTGCCAGCAGCTCTAGCGGGAGAAGCTCAGATACGCAGTATTTT
TRBV7-3	many	TRBJ1-2	.	CASSSGGYGYTF	TGTGCCAGCAGCTCTGGCGGCTATGGCTACACCTTC
TRBV5-1	many	TRBJ1-1	.	CASSSKASWDTGGAEAFF	TGCGCCAGCAGCTCGAAAGCCTCGTGGGACACTGGTGGGGCTGAAGCTTTCTTT
TRBV20-1	few	TRBJ1-6	.	CSARDPDGGHSPLHF	TGCAGTGCTAGAGATCCAGACGGAGGGCATTCACCCCTCCACTTT
TRBV28	many	TRBJ1-3	.	CASSYLSGNTIYF	TGTGCCAGCAGTTATCTATCTGGAAACACCATATATTTT
TRBV10-2	many	TRBJ1-4	.	CASSATGTVSEKLFF	TGCGCCAGCAGCGCTACAGGGACCGTAAGCGAAAAACTGTTTTTT
TRBV4-1	few	TRBJ2-7	.	CASSLATGSYEQYF	TGCGCCAGCAGCCTCGCAACGGGAAGCTACGAGCAGTACTTC
TRBV13	many	TRBJ2-1	TRBD2	CASSSPVAGVSEQFF	TGTGCCAGCAGCTCCCCGGTAGCGGGGGTATCGGAGCAGTTCTTC
TRBV24-1	.	TRBJ2-1	TRBD1	CATSDFAGTGNDEQFF	TGTGCCACCAGTGATTTTGCCGGGACAGGGAACGATGAGCAGTTCTTC
TRBV7-6	many	TRBJ2-7	.	CASSSGPLAEQYF	TGTGCCAGCAGCTCGGGACCCCTTGCCGAGCAGTACTTC
TRBV28	many	TRBJ2-7	TRBD2	CASREERTSGIYEQYF	TGTGCCAGCAGGGAGGAAAGGACTAGCGGAATTTACGAGCAGTACTTC
TRBV5-4	few	TRBJ1-3	.	CASSPGQSGNTIYF	TGTGCCAGCAGCCCCGGACAATCTGGAAACACCATATATTTT
TRBV14	few	TRBJ2-7	.	CASSQDQGPSYEQYF	TGTGCCAGCAGCCAAGACCAGGGCCCGTCCTACGAGCAGTACTTC
TRBV2	many	TRBJ2-7	TRBD1	CASNPGQHYEQYF	TGTGCCAGCAATCCGGGACAGCACTACGAGCAGTACTTC
TRBV29-1	many	TRBJ2-3	.	CSVELLGTSTDTQYF	TGCAGCGTTGAGCTCCTGGGTACATCCACAGATACGCAGTATTTT
TRBV6-2/TRBV6-3	many	TRBJ1-1	.	CASSDRPEAFF	TGTGCCAGCAGTGACAGACCTGAAGCTTTCTTT
TRBV28	.	TRBJ2-3	TRBD2	CASSFVGGPDTRYF	TGTGCCAGCAGTTTTGTGGGAGGGCCTGATACGCGGTATTTT
TRBV11-3	many	TRBJ2-3	.	CASSLDTDTQYF	TGTGCCAGCAGCTTAGATACAGATACGCAGTATTTT
TRBV2	many	TRBJ1-1	.	CASRGGLVEAFF	TGTGCCAGCAGGGGCGGGTTGGTTGAAGCTTTCTTT
TRBV27	many	TRBJ2-7	.	CASTWSYGYEQYF	TGTGCCAGCACGTGGAGCTACGGCTACGAGCAGTACTTC
TRBV20-1	many	TRBJ2-7	TRBD2	CSARLAGVPYEQYF	TGCAGTGCTAGACTAGCGGGAGTCCCCTACGAGCAGTACTTC
TRBV9	many	TRBJ2-2	.	CASSLVGVGNTGELFF	TGTGCCAGCAGCCTGGTCGGGGTGGGGAACACCGGGGAGCTGTTTTTT
TRBV20-1	many	TRBJ1-5	TRBD1	CSARGQGAGQPQHF	TGCAGTGCTAGAGGGCAGGGGGCGGGACAGCCCCAGCATTTT
TRBV5-1	many	TRBJ2-1	TRBD2	CASSFGAGGDNEQFF	TGCGCCAGCAGCTTCGGAGCGGGAGGGGACAATGAGCAGTTCTTC
TRBV6-2/TRBV6-3	.	TRBJ2-7	TRBD1	CASREAGTGAGEQYF	TGTGCCAGCAGAGAGGCCGGGACAGGGGCTGGGGAGCAGTACTTC
TRBV4-1	.	TRBJ2-7	TRBD1	CASSQDIGQGPYPYEQYF	TGCGCCAGCAGCCAAGATATTGGACAGGGGCCTTATCCCTACGAGCAGTACTTC
TRBV5-6	many	TRBJ2-5	.	CASSWRETQYF	TGTGCCAGCAGCTGGAGAGAGACCCAGTACTTC
TRBV24-1	many	TRBJ2-1	.	CATSDFGSYNEQFF	TGTGCCACCAGTGATTTTGGGTCCTACAATGAGCAGTTCTTC
TRBV19	many	TRBJ2-1	TRBD2	CASSTDGLARNNEQFF	TGTGCCAGTAGTACCGACGGACTAGCAAGAAACAATGAGCAGTTCTTC
TRBV12-3/TRBV12-4	many	TRBJ2-7	.	CASSRTLARSYEQYF	TGTGCCAGCAGCAGGACTCTCGCCCGCTCCTACGAGCAGTACTTC
TRBV7-6	many	TRBJ2-3	.	CASSGRPYTDTQYF	TGTGCCAGCAGCGGACGGCCTTACACAGATACGCAGTATTTT
TRBV7-2	many	TRBJ2-7	TRBD2	CASSLKTSGGSYEQYF	TGTGCCAGCAGCTTAAAGACTAGCGGGGGATCCTACGAGCAGTACTTC
TRBV27	many	TRBJ2-7	.	CASASSGQSYEQYF	TGTGCCAGCGCCAGCAGCGGGCAATCCTACGAGCAGTACTTC
TRBV2	few	TRBJ2-7	TRBD2	CAIRVSGRYEQYF	TGTGCCATCCGGGTAAGCGGGAGGTACGAGCAGTACTTC
TRBV15	few	TRBJ2-1	.	CATSRGGGNEQFF	TGTGCCACCAGCAGGGGAGGTGGTAATGAGCAGTTCTTC
TRBV29-1	many	TRBJ2-7	TRBD1	CSARDSTIEQYF	TGCAGCGCGAGGGACAGTACTATCGAGCAGTACTTC
TRBV3-1	many	TRBJ1-2	TRBD1	CASSQLDREVYGYTF	TGTGCCAGCAGCCAACTGGACAGGGAGGTCTATGGCTACACCTTC